This T cell receptor beta chain originates from a study of blood T cell repertoires in COVID-19. Study-level background: Sources were T cells, B-cell-depleted T cells, or PBMCs; the material itself was cDNA or gDNA.

The table came from immunoSEQ multiplex PCR; TCRdb's copy has only in-frame clones and leaves some out. The sample holds more than 110,000 clones, 75% to 85% seen once. The sequenced sample was peripheral blood. This sequence originates from a man between 50 and 59 years old with acute or convalescent COVID-19.

The CDR3 nucleotides read TGTGCCAGCAGCCGTACAGGGAATCAGCCCCAGCATTTT. It yields the protein CASSRTGNQPQHF. The chain links TRBV7-2 to TRBJ1-5, with a tentative D call TRBD1 (6 bases). Germline lookup yields CDR1 SGHTA and CDR2 FQGNSA. The CDR3 loop spans 13 amino acids. With 5 bases removed from V and 4 bases from J, the gap between germline ends came to 9 bases.